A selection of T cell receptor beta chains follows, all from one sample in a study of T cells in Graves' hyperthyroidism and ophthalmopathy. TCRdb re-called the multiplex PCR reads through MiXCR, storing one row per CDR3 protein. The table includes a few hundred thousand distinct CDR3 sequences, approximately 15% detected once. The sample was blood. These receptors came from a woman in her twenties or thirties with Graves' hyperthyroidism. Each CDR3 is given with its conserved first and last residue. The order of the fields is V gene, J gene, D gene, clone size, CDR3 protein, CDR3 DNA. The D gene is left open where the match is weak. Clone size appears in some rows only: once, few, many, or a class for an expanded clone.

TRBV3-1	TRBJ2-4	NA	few	CASGITGSKNIQYF	TGTGCCAGCGGAATAACAGGATCTAAAAACATTCAGTACTTC
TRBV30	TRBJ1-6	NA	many	CAWVQAVGSPLHF	TGTGCCTGGGTACAGGCGGTTGGTTCACCCCTCCACTTT
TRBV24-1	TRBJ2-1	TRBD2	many	CATSDSTGTSLIDEQFF	TGTGCCACCAGTGATTCAACCGGGACTAGCCTCATAGATGAGCAGTTCTTC
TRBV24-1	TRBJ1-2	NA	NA	CATSDPSARGPNYGYTF	TGTGCCACCAGTGATCCGAGTGCGAGGGGACCCAACTATGGCTACACCTTC
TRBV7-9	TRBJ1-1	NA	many	CASSLGGWENTEAFF	TGTGCCAGCAGCTTAGGGGGGTGGGAGAACACTGAAGCTTTCTTT
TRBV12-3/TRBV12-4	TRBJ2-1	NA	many	CASSSIDNEQFF	TGTGCCAGCAGTTCTATCGACAATGAGCAGTTCTTC
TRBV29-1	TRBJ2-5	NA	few	CSARRGTETQYF	TGCAGCGCCAGGCGGGGAACAGAGACCCAGTACTTC
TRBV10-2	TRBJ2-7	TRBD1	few	CASSEGTGANYEQYF	TGCGCCAGCAGTGAGGGGACAGGGGCCAACTACGAGCAGTACTTC
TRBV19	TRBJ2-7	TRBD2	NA	CASSIQAGAYEQYF	TGTGCCAGTAGTATACAGGCGGGGGCCTACGAGCAGTACTTC
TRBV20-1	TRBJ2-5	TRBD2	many	CSARVPGGTQYF	TGCAGTGCTAGAGTTCCGGGAGGGACCCAGTACTTC
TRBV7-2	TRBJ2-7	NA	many	CASSLVPGYEQYF	TGTGCCAGCAGCTTAGTCCCTGGCTACGAGCAGTACTTC
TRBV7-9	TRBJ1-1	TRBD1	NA	CASSHGTGTEAFF	TGTGCCAGCAGCCACGGGACAGGCACTGAAGCTTTCTTT
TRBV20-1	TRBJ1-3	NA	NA	CSASRISGNTIYF	TGCAGTGCTAGTAGGATCTCTGGAAACACCATATATTTT
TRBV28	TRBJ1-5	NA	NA	CASSSAGGWSPQHF	TGTGCCAGCAGCTCCGCCGGGGGTTGGTCGCCCCAGCATTTT
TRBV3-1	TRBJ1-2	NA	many	CASSQGTNYGYTF	TGTGCCAGCAGCCAGGGAACGAACTATGGCTACACCTTC
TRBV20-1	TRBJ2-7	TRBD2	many	CSASRGSTSYEQYF	TGCAGTGCTAGTCGCGGGAGTACCTCCTACGAGCAGTACTTC
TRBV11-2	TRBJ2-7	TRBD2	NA	CASSLALAGGPGYEQYF	TGTGCCAGCAGCTTAGCCTTAGCGGGAGGGCCGGGTTACGAGCAGTACTTC